This TCR beta chain is drawn from a study of blood T cell repertoires in COVID-19. Clones were read by immunoSEQ multiplex PCR, and TCRdb kept only the in-frame ones, dropping some. The sample has under 250,000 clones; about 90% are singletons. The V gene's germline CDR1 is SEHNR and CDR2 FQNEAQ (reference sequence). The CDR3 is 16 amino acids. Germline trimming cut 4 bases from V and 7 bases from J; bases unmatched to any gene: 11. Sequencing was performed on peripheral blood. The sequence was obtained from a man aged 30 to 39 with COVID-19, enrolled during active disease. The chain joins TRBV7-9 to TRBJ2-1, with 9 bases that match TRBD2. CDR3 coding DNA: TGTGCCAGCAGCTATCCGGGACTAGCTACAACGAATGAGCAGTTCTTC. Translated: CASSYPGLATTNEQFF. The full variable domain, its missing parts supplied by reference TRBV7-9 and TRBJ2-1, is DTGVSQNPRHKITKRGQNVTFRCDPISEHNRLYWYRQTLGQGPEFLTYFQNEAQLEKSRLLSDRFSAERPKGSFSTLEIQRTEQGDSAMYLCASSYPGLATTNEQFFGPGTRLTVL.